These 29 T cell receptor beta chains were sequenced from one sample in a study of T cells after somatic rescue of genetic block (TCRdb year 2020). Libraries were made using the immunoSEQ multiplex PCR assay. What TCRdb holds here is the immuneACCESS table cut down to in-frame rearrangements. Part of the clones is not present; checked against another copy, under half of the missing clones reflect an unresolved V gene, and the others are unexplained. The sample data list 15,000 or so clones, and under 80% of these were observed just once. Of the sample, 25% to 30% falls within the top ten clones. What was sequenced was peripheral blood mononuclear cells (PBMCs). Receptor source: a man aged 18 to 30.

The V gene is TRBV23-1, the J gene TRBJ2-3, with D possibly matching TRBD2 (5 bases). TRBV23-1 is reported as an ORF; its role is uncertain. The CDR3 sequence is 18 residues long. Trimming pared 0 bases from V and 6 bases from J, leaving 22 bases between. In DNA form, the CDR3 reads TGCGCCAGCAGTCAATCGATCTGGTGCAAGGGCCCGGGGGATACGCAGTATTTT. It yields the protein CASSQSIWCKGPGDTQYF.

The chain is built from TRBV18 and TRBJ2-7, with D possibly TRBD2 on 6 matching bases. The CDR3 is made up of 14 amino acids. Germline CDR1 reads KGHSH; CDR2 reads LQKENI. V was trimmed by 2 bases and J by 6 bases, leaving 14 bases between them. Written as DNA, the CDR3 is TGTGCCAGCTCACCAACGGCGGGGAGAGTCGAGCAGTACTTC. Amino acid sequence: CASSPTAGRVEQYF.

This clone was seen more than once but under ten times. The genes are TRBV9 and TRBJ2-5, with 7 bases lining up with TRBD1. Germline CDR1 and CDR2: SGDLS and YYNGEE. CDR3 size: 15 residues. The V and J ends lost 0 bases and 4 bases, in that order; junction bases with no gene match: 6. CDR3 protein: CASSVGATGVETQYF. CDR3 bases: TGTGCCAGCAGCGTAGGCGCTACAGGGGTAGAGACCCAGTACTTC.

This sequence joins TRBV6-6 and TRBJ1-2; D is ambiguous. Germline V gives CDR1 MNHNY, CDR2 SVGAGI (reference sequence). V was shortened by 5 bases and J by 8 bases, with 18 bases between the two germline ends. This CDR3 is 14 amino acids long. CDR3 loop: CASSASWVVKGYTF. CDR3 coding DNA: TGTGCCAGCAGTGCCTCGTGGGTTGTAAAAGGCTACACCTTC.

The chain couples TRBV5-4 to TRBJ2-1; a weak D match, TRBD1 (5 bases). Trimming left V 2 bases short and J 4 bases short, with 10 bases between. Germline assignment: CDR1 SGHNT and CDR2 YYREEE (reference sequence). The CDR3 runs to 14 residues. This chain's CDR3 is CASSFRQLYNEQFF. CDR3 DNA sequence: TGTGCCAGCAGCTTCAGACAGTTATACAATGAGCAGTTCTTC.

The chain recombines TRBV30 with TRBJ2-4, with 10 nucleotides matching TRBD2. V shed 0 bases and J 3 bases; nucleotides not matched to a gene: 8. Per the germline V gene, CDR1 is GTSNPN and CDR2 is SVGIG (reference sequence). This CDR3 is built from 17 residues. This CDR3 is CAWSVTSGGVGKNIQYF. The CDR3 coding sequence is TGTGCCTGGAGTGTAACCAGCGGGGGGGTAGGCAAAAACATTCAGTACTTC. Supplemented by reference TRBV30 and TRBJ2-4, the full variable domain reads SQTIHQWPATLVQPVGSPLSLECTVEGTSNPNLYWYRQAAGRGLQLLFYSVGIGQISSEVPQNLSASRPQDRQFILSSKKLLLSDSGFYLCAWSVTSGGVGKNIQYFGAGTRLSVL.

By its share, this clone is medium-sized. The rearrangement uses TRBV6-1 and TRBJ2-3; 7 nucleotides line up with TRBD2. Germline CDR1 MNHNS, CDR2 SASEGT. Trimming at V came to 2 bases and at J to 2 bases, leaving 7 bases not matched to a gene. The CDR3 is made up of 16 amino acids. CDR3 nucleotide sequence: TGTGCCAGCAGTGAACCACGGGACTACCTCACAGATACGCAGTATTTT. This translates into CASSEPRDYLTDTQYF.

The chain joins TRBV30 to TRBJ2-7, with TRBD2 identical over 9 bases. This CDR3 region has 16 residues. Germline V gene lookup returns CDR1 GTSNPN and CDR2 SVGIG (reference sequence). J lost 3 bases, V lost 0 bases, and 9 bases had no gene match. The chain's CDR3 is CAWSVWAGGPGYEQYF. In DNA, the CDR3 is TGTGCCTGGAGTGTATGGGCGGGAGGGCCTGGCTACGAGCAGTACTTC. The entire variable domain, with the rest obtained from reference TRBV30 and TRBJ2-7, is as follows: SQTIHQWPATLVQPVGSPLSLECTVEGTSNPNLYWYRQAAGRGLQLLFYSVGIGQISSEVPQNLSASRPQDRQFILSSKKLLLSDSGFYLCAWSVWAGGPGYEQYFGPGTRLTVT.

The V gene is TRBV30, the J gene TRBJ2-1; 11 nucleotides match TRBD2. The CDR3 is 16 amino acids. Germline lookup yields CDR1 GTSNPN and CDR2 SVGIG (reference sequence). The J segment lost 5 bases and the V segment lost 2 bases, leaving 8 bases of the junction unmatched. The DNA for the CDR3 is TGTGCCTGGAGTAAAACTCTAGCGGGGGGTCACAATGAGCAGTTCTTC. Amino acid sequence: CAWSKTLAGGHNEQFF.

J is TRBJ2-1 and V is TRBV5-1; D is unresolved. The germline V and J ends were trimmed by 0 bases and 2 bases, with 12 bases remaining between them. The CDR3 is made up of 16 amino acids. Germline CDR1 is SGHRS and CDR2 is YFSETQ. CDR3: CASSLASGLTYNEQFF. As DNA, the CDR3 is TGCGCCAGCAGCTTGGCCTCCGGGCTCACCTACAATGAGCAGTTCTTC. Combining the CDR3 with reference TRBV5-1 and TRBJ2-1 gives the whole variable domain KAGVTQTPRYLIKTRGQQVTLSCSPISGHRSVSWYQQTPGQGLQFLFEYFSETQRNKGNFPGRFSGRQFSNSRSEMNVSTLELGDSALYLCASSLASGLTYNEQFFGPGTRLTVL.

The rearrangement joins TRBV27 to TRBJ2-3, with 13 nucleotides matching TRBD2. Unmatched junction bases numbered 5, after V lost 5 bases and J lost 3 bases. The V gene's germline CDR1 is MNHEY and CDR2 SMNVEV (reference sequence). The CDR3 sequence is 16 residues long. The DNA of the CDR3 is TGTGCCAGCAGTCCCAGGACTAGCGGGAGTACAGATACGCAGTATTTT. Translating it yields CASSPRTSGSTDTQYF.

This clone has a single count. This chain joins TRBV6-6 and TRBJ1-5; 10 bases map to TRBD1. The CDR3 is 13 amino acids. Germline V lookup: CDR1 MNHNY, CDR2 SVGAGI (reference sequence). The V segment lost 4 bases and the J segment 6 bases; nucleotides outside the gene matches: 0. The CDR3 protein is CASSWTGGQPQHF. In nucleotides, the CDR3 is TGTGCCAGCAGTTGGACAGGGGGTCAGCCCCAGCATTTT.

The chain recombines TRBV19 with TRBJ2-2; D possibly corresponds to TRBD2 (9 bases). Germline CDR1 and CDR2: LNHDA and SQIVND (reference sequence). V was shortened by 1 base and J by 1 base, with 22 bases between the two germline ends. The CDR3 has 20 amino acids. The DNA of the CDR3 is TGTGCCAGTAGTATAGTTCGACAGGGGAGGACTAGCGAGAACACCGGGGAGCTGTTTTTT. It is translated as CASSIVRQGRTSENTGELFF.

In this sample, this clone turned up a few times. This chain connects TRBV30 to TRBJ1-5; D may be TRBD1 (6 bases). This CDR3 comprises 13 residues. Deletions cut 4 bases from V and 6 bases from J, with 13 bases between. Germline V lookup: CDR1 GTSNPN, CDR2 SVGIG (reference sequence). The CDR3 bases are TGTGCCTGGACGAACAGGGCGGGTCAGCCCCAGCATTTT. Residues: CAWTNRAGQPQHF. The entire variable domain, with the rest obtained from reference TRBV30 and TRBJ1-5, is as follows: SQTIHQWPATLVQPVGSPLSLECTVEGTSNPNLYWYRQAAGRGLQLLFYSVGIGQISSEVPQNLSASRPQDRQFILSSKKLLLSDSGFYLCAWTNRAGQPQHFGDGTRLSIL.

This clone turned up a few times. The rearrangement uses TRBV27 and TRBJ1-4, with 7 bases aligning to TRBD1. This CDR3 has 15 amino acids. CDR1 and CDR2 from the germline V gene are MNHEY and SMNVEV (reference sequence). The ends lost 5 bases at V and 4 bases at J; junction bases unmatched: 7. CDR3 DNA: TGTGCCAGCAGTCCCGGGGACAGAGTTAATGAAAAACTGTTTTTT. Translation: CASSPGDRVNEKLFF.

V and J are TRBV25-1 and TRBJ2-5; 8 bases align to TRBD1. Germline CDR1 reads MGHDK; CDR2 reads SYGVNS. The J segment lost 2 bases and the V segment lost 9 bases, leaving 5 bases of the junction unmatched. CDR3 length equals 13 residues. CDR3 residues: CASRQGLQETQYF. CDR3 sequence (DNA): TGTGCCAGTAGACAGGGGCTACAAGAGACCCAGTACTTC.

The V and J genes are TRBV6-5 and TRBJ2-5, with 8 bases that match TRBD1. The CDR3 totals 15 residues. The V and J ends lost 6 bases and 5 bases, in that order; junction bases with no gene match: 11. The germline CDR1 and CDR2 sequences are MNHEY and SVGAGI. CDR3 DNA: TGTGCCAGCAGGTGGACAGGGACTGACTACGAGACCCAGTACTTC. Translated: CASRWTGTDYETQYF.

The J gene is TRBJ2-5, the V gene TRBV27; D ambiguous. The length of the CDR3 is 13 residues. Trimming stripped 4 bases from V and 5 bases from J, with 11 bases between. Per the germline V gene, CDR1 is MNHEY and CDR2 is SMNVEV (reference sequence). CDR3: CASSWAIRETQYF. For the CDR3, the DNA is TGTGCCAGCAGTTGGGCCATTCGGGAGACCCAGTACTTC.

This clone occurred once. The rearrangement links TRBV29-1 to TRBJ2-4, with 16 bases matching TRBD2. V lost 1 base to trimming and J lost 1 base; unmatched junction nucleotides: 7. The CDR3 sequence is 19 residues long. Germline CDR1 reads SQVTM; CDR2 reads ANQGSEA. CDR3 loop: CSVEGGTSGGAWAKNIQYF. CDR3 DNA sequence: TGCAGCGTTGAAGGTGGGACTAGCGGGGGGGCATGGGCCAAAAACATTCAGTACTTC.

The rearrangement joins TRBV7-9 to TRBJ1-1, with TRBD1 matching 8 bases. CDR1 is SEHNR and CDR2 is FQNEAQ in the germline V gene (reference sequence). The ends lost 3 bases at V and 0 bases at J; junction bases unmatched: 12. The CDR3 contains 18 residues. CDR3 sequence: CASSLHGTGRGMNTEAFF. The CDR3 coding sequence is TGTGCCAGCAGCTTGCACGGGACAGGAAGGGGCATGAACACTGAAGCTTTCTTT.

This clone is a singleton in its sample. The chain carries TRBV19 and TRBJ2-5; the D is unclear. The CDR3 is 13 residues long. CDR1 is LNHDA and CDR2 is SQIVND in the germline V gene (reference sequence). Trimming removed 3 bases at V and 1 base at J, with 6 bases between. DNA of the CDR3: TGTGCCAGTAGTATGGATCCCCAAGAGACCCAGTACTTC. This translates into CASSMDPQETQYF.

The CDR3 sequence is CASSDGRGDTQYF. In DNA, the CDR3 is TGTGCCAGCAGTGACGGGCGGGGGGATACGCAGTATTTT. This chain connects TRBV6-1 to TRBJ2-3; 7 bases are shared with TRBD2. The V segment lost 3 bases and the J segment 6 bases; nucleotides outside the gene matches: 3. The CDR3 totals 13 residues. The germline V gene has CDR1 MNHNS and CDR2 SASEGT.

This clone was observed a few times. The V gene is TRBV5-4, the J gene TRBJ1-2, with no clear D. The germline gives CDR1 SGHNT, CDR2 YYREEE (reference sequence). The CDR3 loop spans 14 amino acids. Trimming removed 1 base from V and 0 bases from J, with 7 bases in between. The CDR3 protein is CASSLPASNYGYTF. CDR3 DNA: TGTGCCAGCAGCTTGCCGGCGTCTAACTATGGCTACACCTTC. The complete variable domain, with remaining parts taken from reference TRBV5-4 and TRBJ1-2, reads ETGVTQSPTHLIKTRGQQVTLRCSSQSGHNTVSWYQQALGQGPQFIFQYYREEENGRGNFPPRFSGLQFPNYSSELNVNALELDDSALYLCASSLPASNYGYTFGSGTRLTVV.

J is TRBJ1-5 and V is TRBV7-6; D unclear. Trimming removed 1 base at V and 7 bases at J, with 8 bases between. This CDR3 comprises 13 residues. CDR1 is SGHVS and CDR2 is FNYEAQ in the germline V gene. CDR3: CASSLGLGQPQHF. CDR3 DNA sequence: TGTGCCAGCAGCTTAGGATTAGGACAGCCCCAGCATTTT.

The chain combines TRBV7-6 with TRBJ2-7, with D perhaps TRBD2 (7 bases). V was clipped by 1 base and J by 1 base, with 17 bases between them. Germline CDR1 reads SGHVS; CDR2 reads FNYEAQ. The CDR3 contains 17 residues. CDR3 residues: CASSLEGGGAVSYEQYF. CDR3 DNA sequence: TGTGCCAGCAGCTTAGAGGGAGGGGGGGCAGTATCCTACGAGCAGTACTTC.

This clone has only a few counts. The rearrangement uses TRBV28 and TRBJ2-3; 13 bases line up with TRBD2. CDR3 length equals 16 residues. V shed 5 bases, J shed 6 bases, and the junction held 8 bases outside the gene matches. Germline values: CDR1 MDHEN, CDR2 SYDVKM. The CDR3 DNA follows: TGTGCCAGCAGTGGACTAGCGGGGGCCTTAGTGGATACGCAGTATTTT. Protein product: CASSGLAGALVDTQYF.

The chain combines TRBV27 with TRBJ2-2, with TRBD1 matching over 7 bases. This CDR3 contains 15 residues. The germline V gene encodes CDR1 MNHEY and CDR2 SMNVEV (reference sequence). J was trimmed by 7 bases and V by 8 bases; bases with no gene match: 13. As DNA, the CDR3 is TGTGCCAGCTTTCGAGCTTCAGGGGGAATCGGGGAGCTGTTTTTT. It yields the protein CASFRASGGIGELFF.

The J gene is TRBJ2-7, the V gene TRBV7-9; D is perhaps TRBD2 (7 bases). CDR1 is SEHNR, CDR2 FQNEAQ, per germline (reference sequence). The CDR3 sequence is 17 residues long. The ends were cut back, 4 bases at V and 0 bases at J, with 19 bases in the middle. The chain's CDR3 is CASSSSGGTSGSYEQYF. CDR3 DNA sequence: TGTGCCAGCAGCTCTTCCGGGGGGACATCGGGCTCCTACGAGCAGTACTTC.

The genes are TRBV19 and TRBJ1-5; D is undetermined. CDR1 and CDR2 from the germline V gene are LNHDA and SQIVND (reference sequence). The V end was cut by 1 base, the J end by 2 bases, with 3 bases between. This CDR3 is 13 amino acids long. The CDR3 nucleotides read TGTGCCAGTAGTATAGGGGGCAATCAGCCCCAGCATTTT. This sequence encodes CASSIGGNQPQHF.